This T cell receptor beta chain was retrieved from a study of molecular identifiers for immune sequencing clone quantification. Findings and caveats of the study: Beyond 20 RNA copies, clones held over 99% of effector molecules, compared with under 1% in naive cells.

This clonotype has a count of ten or more. Its antigen is unidentified. In the sort, naive CD8 T cells were defined as CD8+CD4-CCR7+CD45RA+. The use of previously described methods and listed TCR primers produced the bulk TCR libraries. One entry per CDR3 protein results from TCRdb running MiXCR on the PCR reads. The table lists 300,000 to 400,000 distinct CDR3 sequences, 20% to 25% of them singletons. This sequence originates from a human donor in good health. Some libraries in this study had Jurkat cell RNA spiked in. The source material was naive CD8+ T cells from blood, with Jurkat cell RNA spiked in. The subset: FACS-sorted CD8+CD4-CCR7+CD45RA+ naive T cells.

CDR3 loop: CASSEYFKRGVDEQFF. The CDR3, as DNA: TGTGCCAGCAGTGAATATTTCAAGCGGGGGGTCGATGAGCAGTTCTTC. J is TRBJ2-1 and V is TRBV25-1, with TRBD2 identical over 9 bases. The CDR3 length is 16 residues. CDR1 and CDR2 (germline): MGHDK, SYGVNS. Trimming took 0 bases from V and 8 from J; bases not matched to a gene: 8.